The 18 T cell receptor beta chains below come from one sample, sequenced in a study of identical twins (dated by TCRdb to between 2015 and 2016). To prepare the library, 5' RACE was applied. Sequencing took place on an Illumina HiSeq 2000. TCRdb cleaned the public reads at Q25 with fastp, built clones with MiXCR and kept in-frame beta chains. When rows share a CDR3 protein, they turn into one entry using the most common DNA and genes. Here the sample has more than 250,000 distinct CDR3 sequences; under 9% occur a single time. The top ten constitute more than 2% of the sample. The data were also submitted as part of a second study, on yellow fever vaccine responses in identical twins.

Material: memory (CD45RO+) T cells sorted from blood. This sample's cell subset or site label indicates: CD45RO+ enriched T cells. Every receptor here comes from a young woman in good health.

This clonotype was seen at least ten times. The V gene is TRBV20-1, the J gene TRBJ1-1; D gene uncertain. CDR3 length equals 12 residues. Trimming stripped 6 bases from V and 3 bases from J, with 11 bases between. CDR1 and CDR2 from the germline V gene are DFQATT and SNEGSKA (reference sequence). The CDR3 region is CSAPNGYTEAFF. The CDR3 region has the DNA TGCAGTGCCCCGAATGGGTACACTGAAGCTTTCTTT.

This clonotype was seen more than once but under ten times. The chain is built from TRBV25-1 and TRBJ1-6; no clear D gene. Trimming removed 1 base from V and 7 bases from J, with 11 bases in between. The CDR3 spans 15 residues. Germline assignment: CDR1 MGHDK and CDR2 SYGVNS. Here the CDR3 reads CASSEWNRINSPLHF. The CDR3 DNA reads TGTGCCAGCAGTGAATGGAACAGAATAAATTCACCCCTCCACTTT.

This clonotype was seen only once. J is TRBJ2-2 and V is TRBV7-8; D not certain. V lost 5 bases and J lost 7, with 14 bases in between. The CDR3 runs to 14 residues. Germline V gives CDR1 SGHVS, CDR2 FQNEAQ. CDR3 sequence: CASSPRAGFGELFF. The CDR3 DNA reads TGTGCCAGCAGCCCCAGAGCCGGCTTCGGGGAGCTGTTTTTT.

This clonotype has only one observation. The chain links TRBV5-1 to TRBJ2-5; D could derive from TRBD1 or TRBD2 (5 bases each). Trimming left V 4 bases short and J 1 base short, with 14 bases between. The CDR3 has 15 amino acids. Germline V lookup: CDR1 SGHRS, CDR2 YFSETQ. The CDR3 DNA reads TGCGCCAGCAGCCCCCGGGACGGTCGCCAAGAGACCCAGTACTTC. It yields the protein CASSPRDGRQETQYF.

The chain recombines TRBV18 with TRBJ2-2; TRBD2 might be the D (6 bases). Germline V CDR1 and CDR2: KGHSH, LQKENI. Deletions cut 3 bases from V and 7 bases from J, with 12 bases between. The CDR3 sequence is 14 residues long. The CDR3 DNA is TGTGCCAGCTCACCGTCCGGGGGAATCGGGGAGCTGTTTTTT. This sequence encodes CASSPSGGIGELFF.

This clonotype turned up a few times. The chain has TRBV20-1 and TRBJ1-4, with a tentative D call TRBD1 (5 bases). Germline V gives CDR1 DFQATT, CDR2 SNEGSKA (reference sequence). Deletions cut 4 bases from V and 2 bases from J, with 8 bases between. This CDR3 is 13 amino acids long. Written as DNA, the CDR3 is TGCAGTGCTAAAAGACAGACTAATGAAAAACTGTTTTTT. The encoded protein is CSAKRQTNEKLFF.

This clonotype came up many times. The J gene is TRBJ2-7, the V gene TRBV12-3 or TRBV12-4; TRBD2 aligns across 9 bases. This CDR3 comprises 16 residues. With 5 bases clipped from V and 5 bases from J, the junction kept 13 bases outside the gene matches. The CDR3, as DNA: TGTGCCAGCAGTCGAGAAGCGGGAGGTGGACTACACGAGCAGTACTTC. This sequence encodes CASSREAGGGLHEQYF.

At least ten counts were recorded for this clonotype. The chain links TRBV5-1 to TRBJ1-4, with D unresolved. CDR3 size: 14 residues. V lost 6 bases to trimming and J lost 0 bases, with 9 bases between them. Per the germline V gene, CDR1 is SGHRS and CDR2 is YFSETQ. Here the CDR3 reads CASNYGATNEKLFF. As DNA, the CDR3 is TGCGCCAGCAATTACGGTGCAACTAATGAAAAACTGTTTTTT.

This clonotype was detected ten times or more. This rearrangement joins TRBV5-8 to TRBJ2-6; weak D call: TRBD1 (6 bases). This CDR3 contains 16 residues. Between the trimmed V and J ends, which lost 3 bases and 4 bases, there was a span of 14 bases. Germline loops: CDR1 SGHTS, CDR2 YDEGEE. The CDR3 reads CASSSYTGFGANVLTF. The CDR3 region has the DNA TGTGCCAGCAGCTCCTATACAGGGTTCGGGGCCAACGTCCTGACTTTC. The whole variable domain, filled in from reference TRBV5-8 and TRBJ2-6, reads EAGVTQSPTHLIKTRGQQATLRCSPISGHTSVYWYQQALGLGLQFLLWYDEGEERNRGNFPPRFSGRQFPNYSSELNVNALELEDSALYLCASSSYTGFGANVLTFGAGSRLTVL.

The chain is built from TRBV14 and TRBJ2-2; D remains unclear. V was shortened by 3 bases and J by 2 bases, with 10 bases between the two germline ends. Per the germline V gene, CDR1 is SGHDN and CDR2 is FVKESK. This CDR3 comprises 15 residues. The CDR3 loop is CASSQERINTGELFF. DNA of the CDR3: TGTGCCAGCAGCCAGGAGCGAATTAACACCGGGGAGCTGTTTTTT.

This rearrangement joins TRBV10-3 to TRBJ2-2, with TRBD2 matching over 10 bases. With V trimmed by 10 bases and J by 6 bases, 11 bases remained unmatched. Germline loops: CDR1 ENHRY, CDR2 SYGVKD. The CDR3 spans 15 residues. The CDR3 DNA sequence: TGTGCCAGCCACCCGGGACTAGCGATTGCCGGGGAGCTGTTTTTT. The encoded protein is CASHPGLAIAGELFF.

The V call is TRBV20-1, the J call TRBJ2-1; D possibly corresponds to TRBD2 (6 bases). From germline, CDR1 is DFQATT and CDR2 SNEGSKA (reference sequence). The CDR3 covers 14 residues. V lost 3 bases to trimming and J lost 8 bases, with 17 bases between them. The CDR3 is CSARASTSLDEQFF. Here the CDR3 DNA reads TGCAGTGCTAGGGCAAGCACTAGCCTCGATGAGCAGTTCTTC.

This clonotype has a count of ten or more. This chain joins TRBV20-1 and TRBJ1-6, with D uncertain. The ends were cut back, 3 bases at V and 5 bases at J, with 17 bases in the middle. CDR3 length: 16 residues. Germline V gene lookup returns CDR1 DFQATT and CDR2 SNEGSKA (reference sequence). CDR3 protein: CSARVGRNPDNSPLHF. The DNA for the CDR3 is TGCAGTGCTAGGGTCGGTAGAAACCCGGATAATTCACCCCTCCACTTT.

This clonotype was recorded at least ten times. The rearrangement uses TRBV6-5 and TRBJ1-6; perhaps TRBD1 as D (5 bases). Germline assignment: CDR1 MNHEY and CDR2 SVGAGI. V lost 4 bases to trimming and J lost 7 bases, with 14 bases between them. The CDR3 sequence is 15 residues long. In nucleotides, the CDR3 is TGTGCCAGCAGTTCTTGGGGACGGGAAAATTCACCCCTCCACTTT. It encodes CASSSWGRENSPLHF.

This clonotype was counted between two and nine times. The CDR3 region has the DNA TGTGCCAGCAGTCCTGGACAGACAGGCTTCAATGAGCAGTTCTTC. Residues: CASSPGQTGFNEQFF. The chain uses TRBV12-3 or TRBV12-4 and TRBJ2-1, with D perhaps matching TRBD1 (6 bases). This CDR3 has 15 amino acids. V dropped 5 bases and J dropped 6 bases, with 17 bases sitting between them.

The V and J genes are TRBV10-2 and TRBJ1-2; D gene ambiguous. Deletions cut 5 bases from V and 3 bases from J, with 10 bases between. The CDR3 runs 13 residues. Germline assignment: CDR1 WSHSY and CDR2 SAAADI. The CDR3 protein is CASSPQIYYGYTF. The CDR3 DNA reads as TGCGCCAGCAGTCCACAGATCTACTATGGCTACACCTTC.

This clonotype was observed a few times. The chain is built from TRBV5-1 and TRBJ2-7; 16 bases match TRBD2. This CDR3 has 15 residues. The trim removed 4 bases at V and 5 bases at J, leaving 3 bases unmatched. CDR1 and CDR2 (germline): SGHRS, YFSETQ. CDR3 in amino acids: CASSQGLAGGDEQYF. In DNA form, the CDR3 reads TGCGCCAGCAGCCAGGGACTAGCGGGAGGGGACGAGCAGTACTTC.

This clonotype was seen ten or more times. The chain couples TRBV27 to TRBJ1-4; TRBD1 aligns across 7 bases. From germline, CDR1 is MNHEY and CDR2 SMNVEV (reference sequence). Trimming took 4 bases from V and 10 from J; bases not matched to a gene: 6. The CDR3 extends over 13 amino acids. In DNA, the CDR3 is TGTGCCAGCAGTTCCAACCGGGACAGAAAACTGTTTTTT. Translating gives CASSSNRDRKLFF. Full variable domain (remainder filled in from reference TRBV27 and TRBJ1-4): EAQVTQNPRYLITVTGKKLTVTCSQNMNHEYMSWYRQDPGLGLRQIYYSMNVEVTDKGDVPEGYKVSRKEKRNFPLILESPSPNQTSLYFCASSSNRDRKLFFGSGTQLSVL.